The entry that follows covers one TCR beta chain sequence. Its antigen is unidentified. The sample is drawn from a study of CD8 T cells in ankylosing spondylitis. Study results and limitations: Matched ankylosing spondylitis synovial fluid reportedly contained a significantly enriched population of disease-linked clones. Several of the motif variants were reported before in synovial fluid and blood from reactive arthritis. What appeared characteristic of ankylosing spondylitis blood was a TCR beta motif of eight highly homologous variants.

A quantitative 5'-RACE method, one with molecular barcodes, was used to make TCR beta libraries. TCRdb re-derived calls from the 5' RACE reads in MiXCR, one entry per CDR3 protein. This table has 200,000 to 250,000 distinct CDR3 sequences, 6% to 8.5% appearing once. This clonotype originated in a male donor with ankylosing spondylitis. The source material was blood, either unsorted or a sorted T cell fraction (not recorded which).

DNA for the CDR3: TGTGCCAGTACCCTCTCAGTAGCGGGGGCCACCGGGGAGCTGTTTTTT. It specifies CASTLSVAGATGELFF. The chain carries TRBV13 and TRBJ2-2; TRBD2 matches at 9 bases. This CDR3 has 16 amino acids. The junction had 12 bases not matched to a gene; V was cut back by 9 bases and J by 4 bases. The germline gives CDR1 PRHDT, CDR2 FYEKMQ (reference sequence). Full variable domain (remainder filled in from reference TRBV13 and TRBJ2-2): AAGVIQSPRHLIKEKRETATLKCYPIPRHDTVYWYQQGPGQDPQFLISFYEKMQSDKGSIPDRFSAQQFSDYHSELNMSSLELGDSALYFCASTLSVAGATGELFFGEGSRLTVL.